One TCR beta chain is described in this entry. No antigen is known for it. Every isolated RNA sample was fully reverse transcribed, so sequencing captured expressed TCRB transcripts. The protocol was immunoSEQ multiplex PCR, while the TCRdb copy is restricted to in-frame clones and leaves out a portion. The sample has roughly 610,000 clones, 15% to 18% seen once. Trimming removed 3 bases at V and 5 bases at J, with 17 bases between. The germline gives CDR1 LGHNA, CDR2 YNFKEQ. The CDR3 is 15 amino acids. The data were taken from a study of beta chain features in type 1 diabetes. Study results and limitations: A definitive answer on HLA type influencing TCRB rearrangement was not reached here. In the patient group, naive, central memory and Treg TCRB repertoires seemed more alike than in the healthy donor group.

The clonotype originates from a man between 18 and 29 years old in good health. The material sequenced was naive CD4+ T cells from blood. The chain joins TRBV4-2 to TRBJ2-7, with a possible D match to TRBD1 (5 bases). The CDR3 is CASSQNQGKRNEQYF. The CDR3 DNA follows: TGTGCCAGCAGCCAGAATCAGGGTAAACGGAACGAGCAGTACTTC.